This T cell receptor beta chain was sequenced in a study of blood T cell repertoires in COVID-19. Germline V gives CDR1 MNHEY, CDR2 SVGEGT. The CDR3 extends over 15 amino acids. The V gene end was trimmed by 6 bases and the J gene end by 2 bases; junction bases not matched to a gene: 7. The data were produced by immunoSEQ multiplex PCR, yet TCRdb's version contains in-frame clones alone and is incomplete. The sample contains 300,000 or so clones, about 93% of which appear only once. The specimen was PBMCs or T cells enriched from blood (not recorded which). The receptor was derived from a woman aged 30 to 39 who had recovered from COVID-19. The rearrangement uses TRBV6-2 or TRBV6-3 and TRBJ1-2, with 9 bases fitting TRBD1. The CDR3: CASSQQGQGNYGYTF. DNA for the CDR3: TGTGCCAGCAGCCAGCAGGGACAGGGAAACTATGGCTACACCTTC.